The entry below describes one TCR beta chain. As yet, its antigen is unknown. Between the trimmed V and J ends, which lost 0 bases and 3 bases, there was a span of 5 bases. CDR1 is LGHDT and CDR2 is YNNKEL in the germline V gene (reference sequence). The length of the CDR3 is 13 residues. The data derive from a study of T cells after yellow fever vaccination. On the study more broadly: Preparation used SMART-Seq v4 Ultra Low Input for the low-cell-number fractions. General observations from the study: Reappearance after the booster was observed for most primary-vaccination clones (around 96% CD4, roughly 90% CD8). Abundant clonotypes from the bulk population could have been carried over as contaminants into FACS-sorted repertoires. A weaker but faster secondary response was observed, peaking on day 5 versus 15.

A single record per CDR3 protein comes from TCRdb applying MiXCR to the 5' RACE reads. The sample has 150,000 to 200,000 distinct CDR3 sequences, 7% to 10% seen once. The origin of this receptor is a man aged 18 to 35 who received the YFV17D yellow fever vaccine. The chain has TRBV3-1 and TRBJ1-1; the D is unclear. The sample consisted of CD8+ T cells sorted from PBMCs, taken 45 days after the yellow fever booster vaccination. The DNA for the CDR3 is TGTGCCAGCAGCCAAGAAAGGGACACTGAAGCTTTCTTT. Protein product: CASSQERDTEAFF.